The 21 T cell receptor beta chains below come from one sample, sequenced in a study of blood T cell repertoires in COVID-19. The protocol was immunoSEQ multiplex PCR, while the TCRdb copy is restricted to in-frame clones and leaves out a portion. The repertoire holds some 180,000 clones, with about 83% as singletons. The specimen was peripheral blood. The receptors were gathered from an elderly woman with COVID-19, enrolled during active disease.

The rearrangement uses TRBV12-5 and TRBJ1-1; 11 bases are shared with TRBD1. CDR1 LGHNT and CDR2 FRNRAP come from the germline V gene. The CDR3 is made up of 17 amino acids. Trimming at V came to 2 bases and at J to 0 bases, leaving 5 bases not matched to a gene. The CDR3 sequence: CASGLSGTGGLNTEAFF. The CDR3 DNA reads as TGTGCTAGTGGTTTGTCCGGGACAGGGGGATTGAACACTGAAGCTTTCTTT.

V gene TRBV11-2 combines with J gene TRBJ2-5, with a tentative D call TRBD2 (5 bases). This CDR3 region has 19 residues. V was trimmed by 3 bases and J by 7 bases, leaving 30 bases between them. Germline V gene lookup returns CDR1 SGHAT and CDR2 FQNNGV. In DNA form, the CDR3 reads TGTGCCAGCAGCTTCGCCGGGTCAGCGGACCAACCCCCACTCCCGACCCAGTACTTC. It codes for CASSFAGSADQPPLPTQYF. Based on the CDR3 plus reference TRBV11-2 and TRBJ2-5, the full variable domain is EAGVAQSPRYKIIEKRQSVAFWCNPISGHATLYWYQQILGQGPKLLIQFQNNGVVDDSQLPKDRFSAERLKGVDSTLKIQPAKLEDSAVYLCASSFAGSADQPPLPTQYFGPGTRLLVL.

The V call is TRBV15, the J call TRBJ1-5; TRBD1 matches 8 bases. Trimming at V came to 0 bases and at J to 2 bases, leaving 15 bases not matched to a gene. Germline CDR1 is LNHNV and CDR2 is YYDKDF (reference sequence). The CDR3 has 20 residues. CDR3 DNA sequence: TGTGCCACCAGCAGAGATTGGGGAACCCAGGGGGCGCGTCGCAATCAGCCCCAGCATTTT. Its protein product is CATSRDWGTQGARRNQPQHF.

This chain joins TRBV7-9 and TRBJ1-1; 8 bases agree with TRBD1. The germline gives CDR1 SEHNR, CDR2 FQNEAQ (reference sequence). The V gene end was trimmed by 4 bases and the J gene end by 0 bases; junction bases not matched to a gene: 7. This CDR3 contains 16 residues. CDR3 nucleotides: TGTGCCAGCAGCTGGGGACAGGTCCTCATGAACACTGAAGCTTTCTTT. Translating it yields CASSWGQVLMNTEAFF.

This chain uses TRBV19 with TRBJ1-2; D ambiguous. The CDR3 length is 13 residues. The germline V gene encodes CDR1 LNHDA and CDR2 SQIVND (reference sequence). The ends were cut back, 2 bases at V and 8 bases at J, with 12 bases in the middle. CDR3 in DNA: TGTGCCAGTAGTATAACCGGGGTTCGCGGCTACACCTTC. It encodes CASSITGVRGYTF.

In nucleotides, the CDR3 is TGTGCCAGCAGTTTACAACTAGCGCGCACAGATACGCAGTATTTT. It yields the protein CASSLQLARTDTQYF. V usage is TRBV27 and J usage is TRBJ2-3; 7 nucleotides line up with TRBD2. This CDR3 has 15 amino acids. V shed 2 bases and J 1 base; nucleotides not matched to a gene: 3. Germline V lookup: CDR1 MNHEY, CDR2 SMNVEV (reference sequence).

The chain uses TRBV12-3 or TRBV12-4 and TRBJ2-7; 9 bases are shared with TRBD2. V was clipped by 10 bases and J by 3 bases; unmatched bases: 4. CDR3 length equals 12 residues. In nucleotides, the CDR3 is TGTGCCACTGGGCGGGGGGGCTACGAGCAGTACTTC. Translating gives CATGRGGYEQYF.

V usage is TRBV19 and J usage is TRBJ2-7; 10 bases agree with TRBD2. The V gene end was trimmed by 2 bases and the J gene end by 7 bases; junction bases not matched to a gene: 8. Germline values: CDR1 LNHDA, CDR2 SQIVND (reference sequence). The CDR3 is 15 residues long. CDR3 nucleotides: TGTGCCAGTAGTATACAGCTAGCGGGAGTTTATGAGCAGTACTTC. Residues: CASSIQLAGVYEQYF.

The gene calls are TRBV2 and TRBJ2-5, with 13 bases that match TRBD2. Germline-derived CDR1 and CDR2 are SNHLY and FYNNEI. The CDR3 sequence is 14 residues long. Unmatched junction bases numbered 2, after V lost 4 bases and J lost 6 bases. The CDR3 bases are TGTGCCAGCAGTGTGACTAGCGGGAGGCAGACCCAGTACTTC. Its protein product is CASSVTSGRQTQYF.

The V gene is TRBV5-5, the J gene TRBJ1-4; D remains ambiguous. V lost 6 bases to trimming and J lost 7 bases, with 16 bases between them. CDR3 size: 14 residues. The germline V gene encodes CDR1 SGHKS and CDR2 YYEKEE (reference sequence). CDR3 amino acids: CASTPGSLGEKLFF. The CDR3, as DNA: TGTGCCAGCACCCCAGGAAGCCTTGGTGAAAAACTGTTTTTT.

The chain combines TRBV15 with TRBJ1-5; D perhaps matches TRBD1 (5 bases). The CDR3 contains 17 residues. V was cut by 1 base and J by 7 bases, with 20 bases left in between. Germline CDR1 and CDR2: LNHNV and YYDKDF (reference sequence). The CDR3 loop reads CATSRGGVQGYRQPQHF. CDR3 DNA sequence: TGTGCCACCAGCAGAGGGGGGGTTCAGGGTTACCGGCAGCCCCAGCATTTT.

By proportion, this clone is medium-sized. V gene TRBV27 combines with J gene TRBJ1-5, with TRBD1 matching over 9 bases. The CDR3 has 14 amino acids. Trimming took 5 bases from V and 5 from J; bases not matched to a gene: 4. CDR1 is MNHEY, CDR2 SMNVEV, per germline (reference sequence). CDR3 region: CASSATGGHQPQHF. In DNA form, the CDR3 reads TGTGCCAGCAGTGCGACAGGGGGGCATCAGCCCCAGCATTTT.

The chain joins TRBV25-1 to TRBJ2-7, with unresolved D. CDR1 is MGHDK, CDR2 SYGVNS, per germline. CDR3 length: 14 amino acids. The V end lost 6 bases, the J end lost 0 bases, and 12 bases lay between the germline ends. The CDR3 loop reads CASRGSHLSYEQYF. The CDR3 coding sequence is TGTGCCAGCAGGGGCAGCCATCTCTCCTACGAGCAGTACTTC.

The rearrangement joins TRBV10-3 to TRBJ2-2; TRBD2 is a possible D gene (5 bases). CDR3 length: 14 residues. Germline values: CDR1 ENHRY, CDR2 SYGVKD. Between the trimmed V and J ends, which lost 3 bases and 2 bases, there was a span of 7 bases. CDR3 in amino acids: CAISDGLNTGELFF. CDR3 coding DNA: TGTGCCATCAGTGACGGACTCAACACCGGGGAGCTGTTTTTT.

V and J are TRBV3-1 (or the pseudogene TRBV3-2) and TRBJ2-7; the D is unclear. V was trimmed by 2 bases and J by 0 bases, leaving 8 bases between them. This CDR3 is 14 amino acids long. Germline V lookup: CDR1 LGHDT, CDR2 YNNKEL (reference sequence). CDR3 bases: TGTGCCAGCAGCCAATCTTTATCCTCCTACGAGCAGTACTTC. Its translation is CASSQSLSSYEQYF.

The genes are TRBV2 and TRBJ2-1; 10 positions agree with TRBD1. V lost 4 bases, J lost 1 base, and 1 base stayed unmatched. CDR1 is SNHLY and CDR2 is FYNNEI in the germline V gene. The CDR3 covers 15 residues. The CDR3 here is CASSAGQGSYNEQFF. CDR3 nucleotide sequence: TGTGCCAGCAGTGCGGGACAGGGGTCCTACAATGAGCAGTTCTTC.

CDR3 nucleotides: TGTGCCAGCAGTTACCGCGGGAGGGCCCGTAATGAGCAGTTCTTC. This sequence encodes CASSYRGRARNEQFF. This chain connects TRBV6-5 to TRBJ2-1; 9 bases line up with TRBD2. Germline CDR1 and CDR2: MNHEY and SVGAGI. V was pared by 2 bases and J by 7 bases, with 6 bases of the junction left unmatched. The CDR3 is 15 amino acids.

The chain recombines TRBV18 with TRBJ1-5; D call uncertain. The CDR3 is made up of 14 amino acids. Between the trimmed V and J ends, which lost 6 bases and 0 bases, there was a span of 9 bases. The germline V gene encodes CDR1 KGHSH and CDR2 LQKENI. This CDR3 is CASSPQVSNQPQHF. The CDR3 coding sequence is TGTGCCAGCTCCCCGCAGGTTAGCAATCAGCCCCAGCATTTT.

The chain is built from TRBV7-2 and TRBJ2-5; D may be TRBD1 (6 bases). CDR3 length: 14 residues. The germline V gene encodes CDR1 SGHTA and CDR2 FQGNSA. The V end was cut by 7 bases, the J end by 4 bases, with 16 bases between. In DNA form, the CDR3 reads TGTGCCAGCACCCTTCTCACAGGGCTAGAGACCCAGTACTTC. Its protein is CASTLLTGLETQYF.

The chain links TRBV7-3 to TRBJ2-1, with D unresolved. Trimming took off 6 bases at V and 0 bases at J, with 12 bases between the two ends. This CDR3 has 15 amino acids. Looked up from germline, CDR1 is SGHTA and CDR2 is FQGTGA. CDR3 region: CASSPTIHSYNEQFF. CDR3 nucleotide sequence: TGTGCCAGCAGTCCTACTATTCACTCCTACAATGAGCAGTTCTTC.

The chain employs TRBV28 and TRBJ1-1; D is uncertain. The CDR3 is 12 amino acids. Per germline, CDR1 MDHEN and CDR2 SYDVKM. V shed 4 bases and J shed 4 bases, with 7 bases lying between them. CDR3 protein: CASSSQATEAFF. For the CDR3, the DNA is TGTGCCAGCAGTTCCCAAGCCACTGAAGCTTTCTTT.